The 29 T cell receptor beta chains in this list originate from one sample, sequenced in a study of vaccination effects on CD4 cells after COVID-19. Cells that had been cultured for less than 13 days were the source of isolated CD4+ T cells. Each participant was given two doses of one vaccine (BNT162b2 or mRNA-1273). These TCRs are of unknown antigen specificity. Here immunoSEQ multiplex PCR was the method, and the copy in TCRdb shows in-frame clones only, minus some. The sample has 72,000 or so clones; just under 75% are singletons. The sample consisted of CD4+ T cells from PBMCs cultured without peptide, taken after COVID-19 vaccination. The receptors were gathered from a human donor who received a COVID-19 vaccine.

The rearrangement links TRBV3-1 (or the pseudogene TRBV3-2) to TRBJ2-5; D gene unclear. The CDR3 is 12 residues long. V lost 4 bases to trimming and J lost 5 bases, with 8 bases between them. Germline CDR1 and CDR2: LGHDT and YNNKEL (reference sequence). Here the CDR3 reads CASSLLYETQYF. The CDR3 nucleotides read TGTGCCAGCAGCCTCTTGTATGAGACCCAGTACTTC.

The chain recombines TRBV4-1 with TRBJ2-3; perhaps TRBD2 as D (6 bases). Germline-derived CDR1 and CDR2 are MGHRA and YSYEKL. V was trimmed by 2 bases and J by 6 bases, leaving 21 bases between them. The CDR3 is 17 residues long. The CDR3 bases are TGCGCCAGCAGCCAACCCCTCGCGGTCGGGGGAATGGATACGCAGTATTTT. It codes for CASSQPLAVGGMDTQYF.

The CDR3 reads CASSRTTGTGGEKLFF. The CDR3 region has the DNA TGCGCCAGCAGCAGAACGACCGGGACAGGGGGTGAAAAACTGTTTTTT. V usage is TRBV5-1 and J usage is TRBJ1-4; TRBD1 agrees at 11 bases. The germline V gene encodes CDR1 SGHRS and CDR2 YFSETQ. With 4 bases clipped from V and 7 bases from J, the junction kept 9 bases outside the gene matches. The CDR3 is made up of 16 amino acids.

The CDR3 reads CASSWGTGGGYTF. The CDR3 DNA reads as TGTGCCAGCAGCTGGGGGACAGGGGGTGGCTACACCTTC. The genes are TRBV5-5 and TRBJ1-2; TRBD1 agrees at 11 bases. The V gene's germline CDR1 is SGHKS and CDR2 YYEKEE (reference sequence). The CDR3 runs to 13 residues. Trimming cost V 3 bases and J 7 bases; bases outside gene matches: 2.

The V and J genes are TRBV5-8 and TRBJ2-7, with 11 bases identical to TRBD2. The germline gives CDR1 SGHTS, CDR2 YDEGEE. V lost 0 bases to trimming and J lost 3 bases; unmatched junction nucleotides: 11. CDR3 size: 18 residues. CDR3 sequence (DNA): TGTGCCAGCAGCTTGGCCGTTAGCGGGGGGGCAAGGCACTACGAGCAGTACGTC. Amino acid sequence: CASSLAVSGGARHYEQYV.

In its sample, this clone was seen once. The V gene is TRBV27, the J gene TRBJ1-1; tentatively, D is TRBD1 (6 bases). CDR3 length equals 14 residues. V was pared by 8 bases and J by 4 bases, with 17 bases between. Germline lookup yields CDR1 MNHEY and CDR2 SMNVEV (reference sequence). DNA for the CDR3: TGTGCCAGCGCTGACAGGCTGATGGGCACTGAAGCTTTCTTT. Translated, it gives CASADRLMGTEAFF.

This rearrangement joins TRBV24-1 to TRBJ2-6; either TRBD1 or TRBD2 may fit D (5 bases each). Trimming cost V 5 bases and J 0 bases, with 13 bases left between them. CDR3 length: 17 residues. Germline V gene sequence: CDR1 KGHDR, CDR2 SFDVKD. The DNA of the CDR3 is TGTGCCACCAGTGCCCCCGGGGACCCCTCTGGGGCCAACGTCCTGACTTTC. Residues: CATSAPGDPSGANVLTF.

V is TRBV24-1 and J is TRBJ2-5, with TRBD1 matching over 7 bases. CDR3 length: 14 residues. Germline lookup yields CDR1 KGHDR and CDR2 SFDVKD. After removal of 5 bases from V and 5 bases from J, the junction contained 7 bases not matched to a gene. CDR3 in amino acids: CATSGRGNVETQYF. The CDR3 DNA follows: TGTGCCACCAGTGGCAGGGGGAATGTGGAGACCCAGTACTTC.

This chain joins TRBV25-1 and TRBJ1-5; tentative D call: TRBD1 (6 bases). Germline V gives CDR1 MGHDK, CDR2 SYGVNS. V lost 4 bases and J 1 base, leaving 14 bases between the germline ends. This CDR3 is built from 16 residues. The CDR3 nucleotides read TGTGCCAGCAGTGGGACAGCCGGAATGAGCAATCAGCCCCAGCATTTT. Translated: CASSGTAGMSNQPQHF. The full variable domain, rest sourced from reference TRBV25-1 and TRBJ1-5, is EADIYQTPRYLVIGTGKKITLECSQTMGHDKMYWYQQDPGMELHLIHYSYGVNSTEKGDLSSESTVSRIRTEHFPLTLESARPSHTSQYLCASSGTAGMSNQPQHFGDGTRLSIL.

A few counts support this clone. The chain joins TRBV4-1 to TRBJ1-3, with D uncertain. Germline V gene lookup returns CDR1 MGHRA and CDR2 YSYEKL. V gave up 1 base and J gave up 4 bases, with 11 bases separating them. This CDR3 has 15 residues. The CDR3 DNA is TGCGCCAGCAGCCAAGCCGGAGGGTACGGAAACACCATATATTTT. It yields the protein CASSQAGGYGNTIYF.

This chain joins TRBV18 and TRBJ1-1, with 8 nucleotides matching TRBD1. This CDR3 comprises 15 residues. The V segment lost 6 bases and the J segment 4 bases; nucleotides outside the gene matches: 10. Germline V gene data show CDR1 as KGHSH and CDR2 as LQKENI. The CDR3 loop reads CASSPQQGGGTEAFF. CDR3 bases: TGTGCCAGCTCGCCCCAACAGGGGGGAGGCACTGAAGCTTTCTTT.

The chain employs TRBV6-6 and TRBJ2-7; no firm D call. V was pared by 5 bases and J by 3 bases, with 5 bases between. The CDR3 is 11 residues long. The germline gives CDR1 MNHNY, CDR2 SVGAGI (reference sequence). This CDR3 reads CASSTDYEQYV. The CDR3 DNA sequence: TGTGCCAGCAGTACAGACTACGAGCAGTACGTC.

The chain uses TRBV5-1 and TRBJ1-1; D possibly corresponds to TRBD1 (5 bases). Trimming shortened V by 3 bases and J by 4 bases, and 16 bases separated the two germline ends. This CDR3 has 15 amino acids. Germline values: CDR1 SGHRS, CDR2 YFSETQ. Here the CDR3 reads CASSSAAGSATEAFF. CDR3 DNA: TGCGCCAGCAGCTCCGCGGCAGGGAGTGCCACTGAAGCTTTCTTT.

V and J are TRBV18 and TRBJ2-5; the D gene is possibly TRBD1 (6 bases). Trimming cost V 4 bases and J 1 base, with 13 bases left between them. The CDR3 covers 15 residues. Germline V lookup: CDR1 KGHSH, CDR2 LQKENI. CDR3 amino acids: CASSLTQGTQETQYF. CDR3 in DNA: TGTGCCAGCTCACTGACGCAGGGGACCCAAGAGACCCAGTACTTC.

The genes are TRBV4-1 and TRBJ1-1; D unclear. Trimming left V 1 base short and J 1 base short, with 7 bases between. This CDR3 spans 14 amino acids. CDR1 is MGHRA and CDR2 is YSYEKL in the germline V gene. The CDR3 region has the DNA TGCGCCAGCAGCCAAGGAGAACAGAACACTGAAGCTTTCTTT. This gives the protein CASSQGEQNTEAFF.

The V gene is TRBV19, the J gene TRBJ1-3; a weak D match, TRBD1 (5 bases). This CDR3 region has 16 residues. V dropped 6 bases and J dropped 0 bases, with 15 bases sitting between them. Germline V CDR1 and CDR2: LNHDA, SQIVND (reference sequence). CDR3 sequence (DNA): TGTGCCAGTAGCTGGGAGGGGTCAACCTCTGGAAACACCATATATTTT. Translation: CASSWEGSTSGNTIYF.

The CDR3, as DNA: TGCGCCAGCAGCTCGGGACCGAGCTACGAGCAGTACGTC. This encodes CASSSGPSYEQYV. The J gene is TRBJ2-7, the V gene TRBV5-1; either TRBD1 or TRBD2 may supply D (5 bases each). Per the germline V gene, CDR1 is SGHRS and CDR2 is YFSETQ. This CDR3 spans 13 amino acids. The V gene lost 3 bases and the J gene lost 3 bases, with 10 bases spanning the gap.

The chain is built from TRBV6-5 and TRBJ2-3, with 9 bases identical to TRBD2. The ends lost 5 bases at V and 4 bases at J; junction bases unmatched: 4. Per germline, CDR1 MNHEY and CDR2 SVGAGI. This CDR3 region has 14 residues. CDR3 amino acids: CASSPGLASDTQYF. CDR3 bases: TGTGCCAGCAGTCCGGGACTAGCATCAGATACGCAGTATTTT.

The chain couples TRBV30 to TRBJ2-1; 8 positions agree with TRBD2. The CDR3 spans 12 residues. Germline V lookup: CDR1 GTSNPN, CDR2 SVGIG (reference sequence). The V segment lost 0 bases and the J segment 12 bases; nucleotides outside the gene matches: 4. DNA for the CDR3: TGTGCCTGGAGTGTAACGGGGGGGCCGCAGTTCTTC. Translating gives CAWSVTGGPQFF.

The chain uses TRBV7-2 and TRBJ2-7, with 10 bases that match TRBD1. Germline loops: CDR1 SGHTA, CDR2 FQGNSA. CDR3 length: 13 amino acids. Trimming cost V 3 bases and J 5 bases; bases outside gene matches: 1. CDR3 DNA: TGTGCCAGCAGCTTGGACAGGGGGGACGAGCAGTACGTC. This sequence encodes CASSLDRGDEQYV.

The chain couples TRBV28 to TRBJ1-6; D ambiguous. The CDR3 extends over 13 amino acids. Trimming pared 6 bases from V and 11 bases from J, leaving 14 bases between. CDR1 and CDR2 (germline): MDHEN, SYDVKM. The CDR3 DNA is TGTGCCAGCAGGTTGGACGGGCGGACACCCCTCCACTTT. Encoded protein: CASRLDGRTPLHF. Full variable domain (remainder filled in from reference TRBV28 and TRBJ1-6): DVKVTQSSRYLVKRTGEKVFLECVQDMDHENMFWYRQDPGLGLRLIYFSYDVKMKEKGDIPEGYSVSREKKERFSLILESASTNQTSMYLCASRLDGRTPLHFGNGTRLTVT.

J is TRBJ1-2 and V is TRBV7-2; 9 bases are a match to TRBD1. CDR1 and CDR2 from the germline V gene are SGHTA and FQGNSA. Trimming took 5 bases from V and 7 from J; bases not matched to a gene: 5. The CDR3 totals 13 residues. DNA for the CDR3: TGTGCCAGCAGCGCCCGACAGGGGGGTGGCTACACCTTC. Protein product: CASSARQGGGYTF.

The chain employs TRBV5-1 and TRBJ1-6, with D perhaps TRBD1 (6 bases). Per the germline V gene, CDR1 is SGHRS and CDR2 is YFSETQ. CDR3 size: 15 residues. Trimming shortened V by 4 bases and J by 10 bases, and 18 bases separated the two germline ends. CDR3 amino acids: CASSPRAGTLSPLHF. The CDR3 DNA reads as TGCGCCAGCAGCCCCCGGGCGGGGACACTATCACCCCTCCACTTT.

This clone has just a few counts. The CDR3 spells CASSREHRGYEQYV. The DNA for the CDR3 is TGTGCCAGCAGTAGGGAGCACAGGGGCTACGAGCAGTACGTC. The chain recombines TRBV28 with TRBJ2-7, with TRBD1 identical over 7 bases. The germline V gene has CDR1 MDHEN and CDR2 SYDVKM. The CDR3 runs 14 residues. V was clipped by 5 bases and J by 3 bases; unmatched bases: 7.

J is TRBJ2-2 and V is TRBV9; D tentatively reads TRBD1 or TRBD2 (5 bases each). Germline assignment: CDR1 SGDLS and CDR2 YYNGEE. Trimming took 0 bases from V and 2 from J, leaving 11 bases between them. CDR3 length: 16 amino acids. The CDR3 protein is CASSVVAGSNTGELFF. CDR3 coding DNA: TGTGCCAGCAGCGTAGTGGCAGGGAGTAACACCGGGGAGCTGTTTTTT.

This chain joins TRBV19 and TRBJ1-1; 7 positions match TRBD1. The CDR3 length is 14 residues. V lost 7 bases and J lost 6; bases outside the gene matches: 11. CDR1 is LNHDA, CDR2 SQIVND, per germline (reference sequence). In DNA, the CDR3 is TGTGCCAGTAAGGCTTTGGGCAGGGGGGCTGAAGCTTTCTTT. It is translated as CASKALGRGAEAFF.

The chain has TRBV2 and TRBJ1-5, with 10 bases aligning to TRBD1. Germline trimming cut 7 bases from V and 7 bases from J; bases unmatched to any gene: 7. The CDR3 totals 14 residues. From germline, CDR1 is SNHLY and CDR2 FYNNEI. The CDR3 sequence is CASTGTGVQQPQHF. Written as DNA, the CDR3 is TGTGCCAGCACCGGGACAGGGGTCCAGCAGCCCCAGCATTTT.

V usage is TRBV3-1 (or the pseudogene TRBV3-2) and J usage is TRBJ1-3, with D unclear. Trimming cost V 0 bases and J 5 bases, with 23 bases left between them. The length of the CDR3 is 19 residues. Germline V gene data show CDR1 as LGHDT and CDR2 as YNNKEL (reference sequence). The CDR3 nucleotides are TGTGCCAGCAGCCAAGAACATCCGTCCGAATCCAAGCACCGAAACACCATATATTTT. The encoded protein is CASSQEHPSESKHRNTIYF.

The gene calls are TRBV25-1 and TRBJ1-3; D is unresolved. V was pared by 4 bases and J by 1 base, with 2 bases between. The germline V gene has CDR1 MGHDK and CDR2 SYGVNS. The CDR3 contains 12 residues. CDR3 nucleotides: TGTGCCAGCAGTGTATCTGGAAACACCATATATTTT. The encoded protein is CASSVSGNTIYF. Based on the CDR3 plus reference TRBV25-1 and TRBJ1-3, the full variable domain is EADIYQTPRYLVIGTGKKITLECSQTMGHDKMYWYQQDPGMELHLIHYSYGVNSTEKGDLSSESTVSRIRTEHFPLTLESARPSHTSQYLCASSVSGNTIYFGEGSWLTVV.